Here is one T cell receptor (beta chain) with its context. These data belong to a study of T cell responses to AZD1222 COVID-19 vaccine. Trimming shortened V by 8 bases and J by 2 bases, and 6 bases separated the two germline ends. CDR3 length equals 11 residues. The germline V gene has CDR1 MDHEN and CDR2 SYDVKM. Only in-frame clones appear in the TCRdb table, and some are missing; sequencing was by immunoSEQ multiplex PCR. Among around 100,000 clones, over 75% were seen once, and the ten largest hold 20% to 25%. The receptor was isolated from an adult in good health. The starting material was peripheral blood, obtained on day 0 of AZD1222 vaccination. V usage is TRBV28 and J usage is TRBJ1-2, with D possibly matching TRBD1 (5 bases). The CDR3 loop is CASGGNYGYTF. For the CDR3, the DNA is TGTGCCAGCGGGGGGAACTATGGCTACACCTTC.